A few counts support the clone carrying this TCR beta chain. Its antigen is currently unknown. TCRdb itself ran the reads through MiXCR, one entry per CDR3 protein. The sample includes about 920,000 distinct CDR3 sequences, roughly 30% of them seen just once. The data were obtained in a study of T cell repertoires in cytomegalovirus infection. About the study: Public TCR beta signature analysis indicated the presence of both CMV infection and matching HLA type. Regarding the study as a whole: It was HLA-C-restricted CMV-specific TCR beta clonotypes that dominated the response ex vivo.

This CDR3 is built from 14 residues. In germline, CDR1 is MNHEY, CDR2 SMNVEV (reference sequence). V was trimmed by 3 bases and J by 3 bases, leaving 9 bases between them. The chain uses TRBV27 and TRBJ2-1; D is unclear. The TCR comes from a human donor in good health (CMV status not recorded). Some clones in this sample may be carry-over from other donors' samples. Here the sequenced sample was cultured CD8+ T cells from PBMCs, taken from culture after CMV antigen stimulation. The CDR3 coding sequence is TGTGCCAGCAGTTTGGGTAGTATCTACAATGAGCAGTTCTTC. Amino acid sequence: CASSLGSIYNEQFF.